This T cell receptor (beta chain) was found in a study of response to subunit inactivated influenza vaccine. This CDR3 has 14 amino acids. V was trimmed by 1 base and J by 2 bases, leaving 10 bases between them. Germline lookup yields CDR1 SGHRS and CDR2 YFSETQ. This clonotype was counted at least ten times. TCRdb re-called the RT-PCR reads through MiXCR, storing one row per CDR3 protein. Of about 520,000 distinct CDR3 sequences listed, roughly 23% are singletons. The sample consisted of CD4+ T cells sorted from PBMCs, taken less than 6 days after vaccination. This receptor was identified in a man in his fifties or sixties who received an inactivated influenza vaccine. The chain links TRBV5-1 to TRBJ2-7; D unresolved. The DNA of the CDR3 is TGCGCCAGCAGCTTGTCCCCAGCTCCCTACGAGCAGTACTTC. Translation: CASSLSPAPYEQYF.